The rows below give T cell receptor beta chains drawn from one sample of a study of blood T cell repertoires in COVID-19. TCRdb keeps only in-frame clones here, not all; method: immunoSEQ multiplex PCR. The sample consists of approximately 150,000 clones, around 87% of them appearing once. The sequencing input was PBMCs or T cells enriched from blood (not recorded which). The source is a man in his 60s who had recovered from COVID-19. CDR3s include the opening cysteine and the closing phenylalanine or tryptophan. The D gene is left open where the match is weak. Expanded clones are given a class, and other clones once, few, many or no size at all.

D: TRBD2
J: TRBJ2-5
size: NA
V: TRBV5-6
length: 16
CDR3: CASSWRLAGPTRTQYF
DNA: TGTGCCAGCAGCTGGCGACTAGCGGGGCCAACCAGGACCCAGTACTTC

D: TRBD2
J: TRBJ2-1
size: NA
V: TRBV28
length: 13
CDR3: CATAGGAYNEQFF
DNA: TGTGCCACCGCGGGGGGGGCCTACAATGAGCAGTTCTTC

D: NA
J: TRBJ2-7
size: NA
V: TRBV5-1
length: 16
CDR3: CASSGRGGDITYEQYF
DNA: TGCGCCAGCAGCGGACGGGGTGGTGATATAACTTACGAGCAGTACTTC

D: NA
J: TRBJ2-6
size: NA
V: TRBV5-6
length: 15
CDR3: CASSLRGTGANVLTF
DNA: TGTGCCAGCAGCTTGCGGGGAACTGGGGCCAACGTCCTGACTTTC

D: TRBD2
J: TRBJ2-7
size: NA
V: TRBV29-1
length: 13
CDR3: CSVFSGVSYEQYF
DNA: TGCAGCGTATTTAGCGGGGTCTCCTACGAGCAGTACTTC

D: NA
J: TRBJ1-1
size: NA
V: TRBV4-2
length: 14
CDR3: CASSPGQSGTEAFF
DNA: TGTGCCAGCAGCCCTGGACAGTCTGGGACTGAAGCTTTCTTT

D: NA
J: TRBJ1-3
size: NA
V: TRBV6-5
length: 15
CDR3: CASRTRGLGGNTIYF
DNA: TGTGCCAGCAGAACGAGGGGACTCGGTGGAAACACCATATATTTT

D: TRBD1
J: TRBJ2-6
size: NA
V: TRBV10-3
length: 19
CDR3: CAISGPGTGSSSGANVLTF
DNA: TGTGCCATCAGTGGTCCCGGGACAGGGAGTTCATCTGGGGCCAACGTCCTGACTTTC

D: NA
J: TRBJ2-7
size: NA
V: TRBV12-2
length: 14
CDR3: CASCLARGPGEQYF
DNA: TGTGCAAGTTGCTTAGCCAGGGGGCCTGGCGAGCAGTACTTC

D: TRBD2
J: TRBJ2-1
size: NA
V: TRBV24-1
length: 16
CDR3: CATSDTLAGAYNEQFF
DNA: TGTGCCACCAGTGATACCCTAGCGGGAGCCTACAATGAGCAGTTCTTC

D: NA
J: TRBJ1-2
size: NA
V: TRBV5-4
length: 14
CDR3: CASSLDGTRNGYTF
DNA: TGTGCCAGCAGCTTGGATGGGACACGAAATGGCTACACCTTC

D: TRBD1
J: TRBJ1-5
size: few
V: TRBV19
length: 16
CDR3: CASSIPSDRLNQPQHF
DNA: TGTGCCAGTAGTATCCCCTCGGACAGGCTCAATCAGCCCCAGCATTTT

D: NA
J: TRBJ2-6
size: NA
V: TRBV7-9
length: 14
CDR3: CATHEGAGANVLTF
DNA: TGTGCCACTCACGAGGGGGCTGGGGCCAACGTCCTGACTTTC

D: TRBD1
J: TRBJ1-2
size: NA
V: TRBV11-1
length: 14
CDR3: CASSSDGTVYGYTF
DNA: TGTGCCAGCAGCTCCGACGGGACAGTCTATGGCTACACCTTC

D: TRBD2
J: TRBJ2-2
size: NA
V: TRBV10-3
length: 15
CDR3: CAISSGLAGDGELFF
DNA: TGTGCCATCAGTTCGGGACTAGCGGGAGATGGGGAGCTGTTTTTT

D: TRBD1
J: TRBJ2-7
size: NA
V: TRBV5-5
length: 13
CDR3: CASSPRTGGEQYF
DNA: TGTGCCAGCAGCCCCCGGACAGGGGGCGAGCAGTACTTC